The 18 T cell receptor beta chains in this list originate from one sample, sequenced in a study of vaccination effects on CD4 cells after COVID-19. Using immunoSEQ multiplex PCR, the repertoire was profiled, and TCRdb retains in-frame clones only, with some absent. The sample holds around 67,000 clones; around 80% are singletons and the top ten take around 1.3%. In the ViraFEST assay, antigen-specific CD4+ clonotypes were identified by expansion after peptide-pool stimulation. Upon completion of around 9 days in culture, CD4+ T cells were isolated. Everyone in the study got two shots of either the BNT162b2 or mRNA-1273 vaccine. Their antigens are not known. The sample in question was CD4+ T cells from PBMCs cultured with HCoV-229E spike peptides, obtained after COVID-19 vaccination. The receptor source for this set is a human donor who received a COVID-19 vaccine.

The J gene is TRBJ1-6, the V gene TRBV5-1, with TRBD1 identical over 10 bases. V was clipped by 0 bases and J by 10 bases; unmatched bases: 4. Per germline, CDR1 SGHRS and CDR2 YFSETQ. This CDR3 contains 15 residues. Here the CDR3 DNA reads TGCGCCAGCAGCTTGGCGGGACAGGGGTACTCACCCCTCCACTTT. Its protein product is CASSLAGQGYSPLHF.

The J gene is TRBJ2-5, the V gene TRBV2; no clear D. Trimming removed 5 bases from V and 2 bases from J, with 3 bases in between. The germline V gene has CDR1 SNHLY and CDR2 FYNNEI. This CDR3 contains 11 residues. As DNA, the CDR3 is TGTGCCAGCAGTCTTCAAGAGACCCAGTACTTC. This encodes CASSLQETQYF.

The chain combines TRBV6-4 with TRBJ1-5, with D tentatively TRBD1 (6 bases). The germline V and J ends were trimmed by 11 bases and 4 bases, with 12 bases remaining between them. The germline V gene has CDR1 MRHNA and CDR2 SNTAGT. The CDR3 length is 12 residues. The CDR3, as DNA: TGTGCCGCAAGACAGGTTAATCAGCCCCAGCATTTT. Its protein is CAARQVNQPQHF.

The chain couples TRBV5-1 to TRBJ2-5; D might be TRBD1 (6 bases). Germline-derived CDR1 and CDR2 are SGHRS and YFSETQ. The CDR3 runs to 15 residues. V was cut by 0 bases and J by 1 base, with 10 bases left in between. The CDR3 bases are TGCGCCAGCAGCTTGGGTGGGACAAGCCAAGAGACCCAGTACTTC. This gives the protein CASSLGGTSQETQYF.

V gene TRBV7-6 combines with J gene TRBJ2-3; D call uncertain. The V end was cut by 5 bases, the J end by 11 bases, with 20 bases between. Germline lookup yields CDR1 SGHVS and CDR2 FNYEAQ. CDR3 size: 14 residues. The CDR3 loop is CASSAPGAAYGQYF. CDR3 nucleotides: TGTGCCAGCAGCGCTCCGGGTGCAGCCTATGGGCAGTATTTT.

This clone was seen a handful of times. J is TRBJ1-3 and V is TRBV9; D is undetermined. V shed 4 bases and J shed 6 bases, with 20 bases lying between them. The germline gives CDR1 SGDLS, CDR2 YYNGEE. The CDR3 sequence is 16 residues long. The CDR3, as DNA: TGTGCCAGCAGCACTAACCCGGGGTTTAACCTAAACACCATATATTTT. Protein: CASSTNPGFNLNTIYF.

The rearrangement joins TRBV5-4 to TRBJ2-7; D not certain. The CDR3 contains 13 residues. Germline lookup yields CDR1 SGHNT and CDR2 YYREEE (reference sequence). V lost 0 bases and J lost 1, with 5 bases in between. The CDR3, as DNA: TGTGCCAGCAGCTTGGAGATGTCCTACGAGCAGTACGTC. Translating it yields CASSLEMSYEQYV.

The chain carries TRBV11-3 and TRBJ2-1; 9 nucleotides match TRBD1. Trimming took 1 base from V and 4 from J; bases not matched to a gene: 5. Germline V gene sequence: CDR1 SGHNT, CDR2 YENEEA. This CDR3 contains 16 residues. The CDR3 coding sequence is TGTGCCAGCAGCTTAGCGGGACAGGGAAATTACAATGAGCAGTTCTTC. Encoded protein: CASSLAGQGNYNEQFF. Looking up the rest from reference TRBV11-3 and TRBJ2-1 gives the full variable domain: EAGVVQSPRYKIIEKKQPVAFWCNPISGHNTLYWYLQNLGQGPELLIRYENEEAVDDSQLPKDRFSAERLKGVDSTLKIQPAELGDSAVYLCASSLAGQGNYNEQFFGPGTRLTVL.

J is TRBJ1-2 and V is TRBV30, with D unresolved. Trimming removed 5 bases from V and 7 bases from J, with 11 bases in between. Looked up from germline, CDR1 is GTSNPN and CDR2 is SVGIG (reference sequence). This CDR3 contains 11 residues. The DNA for the CDR3 is TGTGCCTGGTGGGGAGGCTCTGGCTACACCTTC. Its translation: CAWWGGSGYTF.

This chain joins TRBV7-9 and TRBJ2-1; D ambiguous. CDR3 size: 11 residues. Trimming took off 1 base at V and 15 bases at J, with 10 bases between the two ends. In germline, CDR1 is SEHNR, CDR2 FQNEAQ (reference sequence). As DNA, the CDR3 is TGTGCCAGCAGCTTAGGAGGAACGTGGTTCTTC. Its protein is CASSLGGTWFF.

This clone has only a few counts. J is TRBJ1-5 and V is TRBV7-8; maybe TRBD1 (6 bases). The CDR3 is 16 amino acids. Trimming pared 3 bases from V and 5 bases from J, leaving 17 bases between. The V gene's germline CDR1 is SGHVS and CDR2 FQNEAQ. The CDR3 DNA sequence: TGTGCCAGCAGCTTCAGCCCCAGGGGAGAAGATCAGCCCCAGCATTTT. Translating gives CASSFSPRGEDQPQHF.

The genes are TRBV15 and TRBJ2-6; D might be TRBD1 (5 bases). The CDR3 is made up of 14 amino acids. CDR1 is LNHNV, CDR2 YYDKDF, per germline (reference sequence). V was shortened by 0 bases and J by 9 bases, with 9 bases between the two germline ends. CDR3 protein: CATSRDTTGNVLTF. The CDR3 DNA follows: TGTGCCACCAGCAGAGATACCACAGGCAACGTCCTGACTTTC.

This chain uses TRBV5-1 with TRBJ1-6; 8 positions match TRBD1. Losses at the gene ends were 2 bases for V and 10 bases for J; bases not matched to a gene: 8. The CDR3 is 15 residues long. Germline lookup yields CDR1 SGHRS and CDR2 YFSETQ. The CDR3 loop is CASSFGTGGESPLHF. The CDR3, as DNA: TGCGCCAGCAGCTTCGGAACAGGGGGAGAGTCACCCCTCCACTTT.

This chain connects TRBV18 to TRBJ2-2, with D possibly being TRBD1 (6 bases). Deletions cut 3 bases from V and 4 bases from J, with 9 bases between. This CDR3 is built from 14 residues. Per the germline V gene, CDR1 is KGHSH and CDR2 is LQKENI. In DNA form, the CDR3 reads TGTGCCAGCTCACCGGGGGCCGGCACCGGGGAGCTGTTTTTT. Encoded protein: CASSPGAGTGELFF.

This sequence joins TRBV15 and TRBJ2-3; 8 nucleotides align to TRBD2. CDR3 size: 15 residues. V was clipped by 4 bases and J by 1 base; unmatched bases: 4. Germline V gives CDR1 LNHNV, CDR2 YYDKDF (reference sequence). The CDR3 DNA is TGTGCCACCAGCATGGCGCGGGGGGGCACAGATACGCAGTATTTT. As protein: CATSMARGGTDTQYF.

This chain links TRBV7-9 with TRBJ2-3, with 7 bases lining up with TRBD1. V shed 5 bases and J 15 bases; nucleotides not matched to a gene: 11. This CDR3 comprises 12 residues. Per the germline V gene, CDR1 is SEHNR and CDR2 is FQNEAQ (reference sequence). CDR3 in amino acids: CASSQTLDREYF. For the CDR3, the DNA is TGTGCCAGCAGCCAGACTCTAGACAGGGAATATTTT.

This chain links TRBV4-3 with TRBJ1-2; D is undetermined. V was pared by 3 bases and J by 8 bases, with 16 bases between. The CDR3 is made up of 14 amino acids. CDR1 is LGHNA, CDR2 YSLEER, per germline. The CDR3 sequence: CASSHGQNVMGYTF. The CDR3 DNA reads TGCGCCAGCAGCCATGGGCAAAACGTTATGGGCTACACCTTC.

The J gene is TRBJ1-2, the V gene TRBV28; tentatively, D is TRBD1 (5 bases). V lost 3 bases to trimming and J lost 7 bases, with 18 bases between them. CDR3 length: 15 residues. Germline V gene data show CDR1 as MDHEN and CDR2 as SYDVKM. DNA for the CDR3: TGTGCCAGCAGTTTCGCCAGGGCGGAGATTGGTGGCTACACCTTC. Translating it yields CASSFARAEIGGYTF.